This T cell receptor beta chain was recorded in a study of blood T cell repertoires in COVID-19. About the research overall: Samples came from the United States, Italy and Spain, spanning acute and convalescent COVID-19. T cells, B-cell-depleted T cells, or PBMCs provided the cDNA or gDNA that served as material.

This CDR3 has 14 residues. Per the authors' pipeline: Quantification of nucleated cells was approximated via reference gene primer amplification. This table comes from immunoSEQ multiplex PCR, and its TCRdb copy is limited to in-frame clones, with some not included. The V and J calls and clone size are taken from that table; D and trimming were inferred from the DNA. The table has about 160,000 clones, 85% to 95% seen once. The clonotype was recovered from a woman between 45 and 65 years old with acute or convalescent COVID-19. J is TRBJ1-1 and V is TRBV21-1. TRBV21-1 is a listed pseudogene. The specimen sequenced was peripheral blood. The CDR3 here is CASSKLKRAGEAFF. The DNA for the CDR3 is TGTGCCAGCAGCAAGCTTAAAAGGGCGGGTGAAGCTTTCTTT.